These T cell receptor beta chains were read from a single sample in a study of regulatory T cells in long-lasting Graves disease. One entry per CDR3 protein, called by TCRdb with MiXCR from the multiplex PCR reads. The repertoire holds almost 350,000 distinct CDR3 sequences, with around 19% as singletons. The sample here was peripheral blood mononuclear cells (PBMCs), taken when the disease was refractory, from a patient treated with antithyroid drugs. The receptors stem from a female donor with Graves disease. CDR3s leave out the opening cysteine and the closing phenylalanine or tryptophan.

v_gene: TRBV11-2; CDR3aa: ASSLTFSSYEQY
v_gene: TRBV7-9; CDR3aa: ASSLGGGQGNTEAF
v_gene: TRBV7-2; CDR3aa: ASSPQTGEQF
v_gene: TRBV4-3; CDR3aa: ASSQARGPGNTIY
v_gene: TRBV6-2/TRBV6-3; CDR3aa: ASSYISGRGWEQY
v_gene: TRBV18; CDR3aa: ASSWTGTYEQY
v_gene: TRBV7-2; CDR3aa: ASSLGLGATRIGELF
v_gene: TRBV9; CDR3aa: ASSPDRGVNTEAF
v_gene: TRBV2; CDR3aa: ASSDAEAF
v_gene: TRBV28; CDR3aa: ASSQLAGYTDTQY
v_gene: TRBV7-2; CDR3aa: ASSLGGPWVAKNIQY
v_gene: TRBV7-3; CDR3aa: ASSSTGIGDPLH
v_gene: TRBV5-4; CDR3aa: ASSSTTAVRTEAF
v_gene: TRBV10-3; CDR3aa: AIGGEGVSNYGYT
v_gene: TRBV20-1; CDR3aa: SASPGPTGAPNSPLH
v_gene: TRBV28; CDR3aa: ASSLLMSSYEQY
v_gene: TRBV5-1; CDR3aa: ASSFGGTNEKLF
v_gene: TRBV12-3/TRBV12-4; CDR3aa: ASSLRGISTNYGYT
v_gene: TRBV9; CDR3aa: ASSVAPDVWGGTEAF